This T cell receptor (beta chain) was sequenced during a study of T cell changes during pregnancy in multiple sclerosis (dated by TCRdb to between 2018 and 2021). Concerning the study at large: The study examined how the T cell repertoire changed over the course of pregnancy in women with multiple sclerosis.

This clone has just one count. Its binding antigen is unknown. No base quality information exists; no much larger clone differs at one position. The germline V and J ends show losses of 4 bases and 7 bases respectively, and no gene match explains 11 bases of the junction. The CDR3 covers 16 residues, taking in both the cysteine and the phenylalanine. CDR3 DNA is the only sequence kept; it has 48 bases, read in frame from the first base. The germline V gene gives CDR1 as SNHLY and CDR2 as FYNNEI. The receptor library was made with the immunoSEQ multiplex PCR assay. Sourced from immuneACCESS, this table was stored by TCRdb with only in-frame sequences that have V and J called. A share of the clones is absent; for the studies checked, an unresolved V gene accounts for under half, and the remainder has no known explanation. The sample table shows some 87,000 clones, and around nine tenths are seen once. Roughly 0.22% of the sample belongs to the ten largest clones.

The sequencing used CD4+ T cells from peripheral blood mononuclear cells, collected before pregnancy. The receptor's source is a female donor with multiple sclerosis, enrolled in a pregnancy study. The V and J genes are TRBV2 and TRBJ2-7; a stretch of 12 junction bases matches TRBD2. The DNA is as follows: TGTGCCAGCAGTGGCCCCCAAGCTAGCGGGGGGGGTGAGCAGTACTTC. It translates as CASSGPQASGGGEQYF.